Shown below are 6 T cell receptor beta chains from a single sample sequenced in a study of response to subunit inactivated influenza vaccine. TCRdb independently ran MiXCR on the RT-PCR reads; one entry per CDR3 protein. The sample contains approximately 570,000 distinct CDR3 sequences, around 8% of which appear only once. Specimen: PBMCs from blood, collected around 25 months after vaccination. The receptors were sampled from a man aged 50-75 years who received an inactivated influenza vaccine.

The chain combines TRBV5-1 with TRBJ2-7, with 9 bases matching TRBD1. This CDR3 comprises 15 residues. Germline V gene lookup returns CDR1 SGHRS and CDR2 YFSETQ. Trimming took 4 bases from V and 1 from J; bases not matched to a gene: 6. In nucleotides, the CDR3 is TGCGCCAGCAGCACACAGGGGGCTGTGTCCTACGAGCAGTACTTC. This encodes CASSTQGAVSYEQYF.

A few counts support this clonotype. The chain links TRBV18 to TRBJ2-5; 8 nucleotides match TRBD1. CDR1 is KGHSH and CDR2 is LQKENI in the germline V gene. The CDR3 runs to 13 residues. Trimming cost V 9 bases and J 2 bases; bases outside gene matches: 5. The CDR3 DNA reads as TGTGCCAGTACAGGGGGGTCTCAAGAGACCCAGTACTTC. Protein: CASTGGSQETQYF.

This clonotype was seen ten or more times. The chain employs TRBV27 and TRBJ1-1; D is possibly TRBD1 (5 bases). There are 14 residues in the CDR3. In germline, CDR1 is MNHEY, CDR2 SMNVEV (reference sequence). V shed 6 bases and J shed 3 bases, with 14 bases lying between them. In DNA form, the CDR3 reads TGTGCCAGCAGCCTACTCGCAGGGTACACTGAAGCTTTCTTT. Encoded protein: CASSLLAGYTEAFF.

This clonotype has more than one count but fewer than ten. The genes are TRBV24-1 and TRBJ1-2; D is perhaps TRBD1 (5 bases). V was pared by 3 bases and J by 8 bases, with 18 bases between. Germline CDR1 KGHDR, CDR2 SFDVKD. The CDR3 is made up of 15 amino acids. This CDR3 is CATSDEGLPQGGYTF. DNA for the CDR3: TGTGCCACCAGTGATGAGGGACTGCCGCAGGGAGGCTACACCTTC.

The chain links TRBV7-2 to TRBJ2-4, with TRBD2 matching over 10 bases. From germline, CDR1 is SGHTA and CDR2 FQGNSA. Trimming at V came to 5 bases and at J to 15 bases, leaving 13 bases not matched to a gene. CDR3 length: 14 amino acids. The CDR3 nucleotides are TGTGCCAGCAGCCCAACACCGGGACTAGCGCCTCCGTACTTC. This gives the protein CASSPTPGLAPPYF. Using reference TRBV7-2 and TRBJ2-4 for the parts outside the CDR3, the full variable domain is GAGVSQSPSNKVTEKGKDVELRCDPISGHTALYWYRQSLGQGLEFLIYFQGNSAPDKSGLPSDRFSAERTGGSVSTLTIQRTQQEDSAVYLCASSPTPGLAPPYFGAGTRLSVL.

This clonotype was counted only a few times. In this CDR3 the conserved last residue, phenylalanine or tryptophan, is missing, so a read error is likely. V and J are TRBV3-1 and TRBJ2-5, with D possibly being TRBD1 (6 bases). The CDR3 is 15 amino acids. Germline V CDR1 and CDR2: LGHDT, YNNKEL (reference sequence). V lost 6 bases to trimming and J lost 3 bases, with 17 bases between them. Here the CDR3 reads CASSPTSGTKETQYS. In nucleotides, the CDR3 is TGTGCCAGCAGTCCAACATCCGGGACAAAAGAGACCCAGTACTCC.